What follows describes a single TCR beta chain. Its antigen remains unidentified. Method: immunoSEQ multiplex PCR; TCRdb's copy keeps in-frame clones and lacks some. Of about 69,000 clones in the sample, around 87% were seen once. This sample is part of a study of a mutant IDH1 vaccine in newly diagnosed glioma. Looking at the study overall: Week 35 brought visit V12, which was followed by visit V13 at week 47.

The time point was: week 35, safety follow-up. It was 300 ug of mutant IDH1 20-mer peptide that made up each vaccine dose, given with topical imiquimod. V was clipped by 6 bases and J by 5 bases, with 22 bases between them. From germline, CDR1 is MNHEY and CDR2 SMNVEV (reference sequence). The CDR3 is 16 amino acids. The sample here was PBMCs, taken from a glioma patient whose treatment included an IDH1 peptide vaccine. J is TRBJ2-5 and V is TRBV27; D possibly corresponds to TRBD2 (6 bases). This clonotype was obtained from a man aged 30 to 45 with glioma. CDR3 sequence (DNA): TGTGCCAGCAGAAACCCCCGCGGAGGGCTGCTTGAGACCCAGTACTTC. It is translated as CASRNPRGGLLETQYF.